The next 27 T cell receptor beta chains were all read from a single sample in a study of blood T cell repertoires in COVID-19. Produced via immunoSEQ multiplex PCR; TCRdb's table is partial and in-frame only. The data contain tens of thousands of clones, roughly 87% of them singletons. Input material: peripheral blood. These receptors came from a man over 45 with COVID-19, enrolled during active disease.

The CDR3 sequence is CASSLTGVSYGYTF. CDR3 sequence (DNA): TGTGCCAGCAGCTTAACAGGGGTTTCCTATGGCTACACCTTC. The J gene is TRBJ1-2, the V gene TRBV7-9; 7 bases line up with TRBD1. V lost 2 bases, J lost 4 bases, and 4 bases stayed unmatched. The V gene's germline CDR1 is SEHNR and CDR2 FQNEAQ (reference sequence). The CDR3 is 14 amino acids.

This clone was picked up one time. This chain uses TRBV3-1 (or the pseudogene TRBV3-2) with TRBJ2-1; 11 bases are a match to TRBD2. This CDR3 has 17 amino acids. Germline V gives CDR1 LGHDT, CDR2 YNNKEL (reference sequence). V lost 2 bases to trimming and J lost 7 bases; unmatched junction nucleotides: 10. This CDR3 reads CASSQLLLAGALNEQFF. Written as DNA, the CDR3 is TGTGCCAGCAGCCAACTCCTACTAGCGGGAGCTTTGAATGAGCAGTTCTTC.

This rearrangement joins TRBV6-4 to TRBJ2-3; 8 nucleotides match TRBD1. The J segment lost 3 bases and the V segment lost 6 bases, leaving 8 bases of the junction unmatched. The CDR3 totals 15 residues. The germline V gene encodes CDR1 MRHNA and CDR2 SNTAGT. The CDR3 loop reads CASSQGAMGTDTQYF. DNA of the CDR3: TGTGCCAGCAGCCAGGGGGCTATGGGTACAGATACGCAGTATTTT.

V usage is TRBV5-6 and J usage is TRBJ2-1, with D maybe TRBD1 (6 bases). CDR1 and CDR2 (germline): SGHDT, YYEEEE. The CDR3 contains 16 residues. V was clipped by 5 bases and J by 3 bases, with 18 bases between them. In DNA, the CDR3 is TGTGCCAGCAGTCGAGGCATACAGGGAATCTACAATGAGCAGTTCTTC. Its protein is CASSRGIQGIYNEQFF.

The chain combines TRBV4-1 with TRBJ2-1; 7 positions match TRBD1. The germline gives CDR1 MGHRA, CDR2 YSYEKL. The CDR3 totals 15 residues. The V gene end was trimmed by 2 bases and the J gene end by 8 bases; junction bases not matched to a gene: 9. The CDR3 DNA reads as TGCGCCAGCAGCCAACGACAGGGTTTGTACGATGAGCAGTTCTTC. Amino acids: CASSQRQGLYDEQFF.

Only one count was recorded for this clone. The V and J genes are TRBV30 and TRBJ1-4, with D hard to call. The CDR3 consists of 11 residues. Deletions cut 8 bases from V and 5 bases from J, with 9 bases between. The germline V gene encodes CDR1 GTSNPN and CDR2 SVGIG (reference sequence). The DNA for the CDR3 is TGTGCCGGAACGGAGAATGAAAAACTGTTTTTT. Translated, it gives CAGTENEKLFF.

V gene TRBV2 combines with J gene TRBJ2-1, with 11 bases lining up with TRBD2. The V and J ends lost 0 bases and 7 bases, in that order; junction bases with no gene match: 5. The germline V gene has CDR1 SNHLY and CDR2 FYNNEI. The CDR3 is 16 amino acids. CDR3: CASSEARLAGYNEQFF. CDR3 nucleotide sequence: TGTGCCAGCAGTGAAGCTCGACTAGCGGGATATAATGAGCAGTTCTTC.

The chain employs TRBV5-8 and TRBJ2-7; D is undetermined. The CDR3 extends over 15 amino acids. The V gene lost 2 bases and the J gene lost 1 base, with 13 bases spanning the gap. Germline lookup yields CDR1 SGHTS and CDR2 YDEGEE. CDR3 nucleotides: TGTGCCAGCAGCTTACGTTTACGGGTATCCTACGAGCAGTACTTC. It is translated as CASSLRLRVSYEQYF.

The gene calls are TRBV27 and TRBJ2-7, with a weak D call TRBD1 (6 bases). CDR3 length: 15 residues. Germline V CDR1 and CDR2: MNHEY, SMNVEV (reference sequence). V shed 7 bases and J shed 3 bases, with 19 bases lying between them. The CDR3 is CASKLATGPNYEQYF. The DNA for the CDR3 is TGTGCCAGCAAGCTTGCGACAGGTCCCAACTACGAGCAGTACTTC.

The chain recombines TRBV7-9 with TRBJ1-1; unclear D gene. The CDR3 runs to 14 residues. The germline V gene has CDR1 SEHNR and CDR2 FQNEAQ (reference sequence). The V end was cut by 1 base, the J end by 2 bases, with 8 bases between. DNA of the CDR3: TGTGCCAGCAGCTTAGGGTCGGGAAACACTGAAGCTTTCTTT. This encodes CASSLGSGNTEAFF.

In DNA, the CDR3 is TGCGCCAGCAGCTTGGGACAGGGGGATCAGCCCCAGCATTTT. Translating it yields CASSLGQGDQPQHF. V and J are TRBV5-1 and TRBJ1-5; 9 nucleotides align to TRBD1. This CDR3 has 14 amino acids. CDR1 and CDR2 (germline): SGHRS, YFSETQ. Unmatched junction bases numbered 0, after V lost 0 bases and J lost 5 bases.

J is TRBJ2-2 and V is TRBV7-7; D call uncertain. Trimming took off 5 bases at V and 3 bases at J, with 7 bases between the two ends. This CDR3 contains 13 residues. CDR1 SSHAT and CDR2 FNYEAQ come from the germline V gene (reference sequence). Here the CDR3 DNA reads TGTGCCAGCAGCCCGACTTACACCGGGGAGCTGTTTTTT. This sequence encodes CASSPTYTGELFF.

A word on this clone: The same CDR3 also results from other DNA sequences found in this sample. The rearrangement joins TRBV28 to TRBJ2-1; TRBD2 matches at 9 bases. The CDR3 contains 15 residues. V lost 5 bases, J lost 7 bases, and 9 bases stayed unmatched. Germline-derived CDR1 and CDR2 are MDHEN and SYDVKM. This CDR3 reads CASSPWTSALNEQFF. CDR3 in DNA: TGTGCCAGCAGTCCTTGGACTAGCGCTCTGAATGAGCAGTTCTTC. Full variable domain (remainder filled in from reference TRBV28 and TRBJ2-1): DVKVTQSSRYLVKRTGEKVFLECVQDMDHENMFWYRQDPGLGLRLIYFSYDVKMKEKGDIPEGYSVSREKKERFSLILESASTNQTSMYLCASSPWTSALNEQFFGPGTRLTVL.

The V call is TRBV18, the J call TRBJ1-3; D possibly corresponds to TRBD1 (5 bases). Germline-derived CDR1 and CDR2 are KGHSH and LQKENI. V was trimmed by 4 bases and J by 2 bases, leaving 12 bases between them. This CDR3 has 15 residues. CDR3 sequence: CASSRGASAGNTIYF. The CDR3 coding sequence is TGTGCCAGCTCACGGGGCGCGTCTGCTGGAAACACCATATATTTT.

The chain recombines TRBV6-2 or TRBV6-3 with TRBJ2-7; 12 bases map to TRBD2. The CDR3 runs to 17 residues. The V and J ends lost 5 bases and 3 bases, in that order; junction bases with no gene match: 11. The germline CDR1 and CDR2 sequences are MNHEY and SVGEGT. The CDR3 reads CASSRGLAGTYLYEQYF. The CDR3 DNA reads as TGTGCCAGCAGTCGCGGACTAGCGGGAACCTACCTCTACGAGCAGTACTTC.

The chain combines TRBV19 with TRBJ1-3; D not certain. This CDR3 region has 15 residues. The germline gives CDR1 LNHDA, CDR2 SQIVND (reference sequence). Trimming took off 2 bases at V and 1 base at J, with 9 bases between the two ends. The CDR3 region has the DNA TGTGCCAGTAGTATACTCGGGGATTCTGGAAACACCATATATTTT. It yields the protein CASSILGDSGNTIYF.

This clone was picked up a small number of times. This chain uses TRBV2 with TRBJ2-3, with 7 bases identical to TRBD2. The germline gives CDR1 SNHLY, CDR2 FYNNEI. After removal of 4 bases from V and 2 bases from J, the junction contained 6 bases not matched to a gene. The CDR3 totals 15 residues. The CDR3 here is CASSVASGSTDTQYF. In DNA, the CDR3 is TGTGCCAGCAGTGTGGCTAGCGGTTCCACAGATACGCAGTATTTT.

V gene TRBV6-5 combines with J gene TRBJ1-1; 7 bases line up with TRBD1. The CDR3 contains 14 residues. Germline V lookup: CDR1 MNHEY, CDR2 SVGAGI. V lost 6 bases, J lost 8 bases, and 12 bases stayed unmatched. CDR3 coding DNA: TGTGCCAGCAGGGCGACAGGGTACGGATTGGAAGCTTTCTTT. Translated: CASRATGYGLEAFF.

The rearrangement uses TRBV19 and TRBJ2-3; 8 bases agree with TRBD2. Losses at the gene ends were 3 bases for V and 2 bases for J; bases not matched to a gene: 4. Germline CDR1 LNHDA, CDR2 SQIVND (reference sequence). This CDR3 comprises 15 residues. This CDR3 is CASSIGREVTDTQYF. CDR3 nucleotides: TGTGCCAGTAGTATCGGGCGGGAGGTCACAGATACGCAGTATTTT.

V usage is TRBV28 and J usage is TRBJ2-6; D unclear. The CDR3 totals 15 residues. Germline V gene data show CDR1 as MDHEN and CDR2 as SYDVKM. Trimming shortened V by 3 bases and J by 4 bases, and 10 bases separated the two germline ends. The CDR3 bases are TGTGCCAGCAGTTTTTACAAACCCGGGGCCAACGTCCTGACTTTC. It is translated as CASSFYKPGANVLTF.

The J gene is TRBJ2-4, the V gene TRBV6-1; TRBD2 matches at 14 bases. Per germline, CDR1 MNHNS and CDR2 SASEGT. The CDR3 is 19 residues long. With 4 bases clipped from V and 1 base from J, the junction kept 9 bases outside the gene matches. The CDR3 DNA is TGTGCCAGCAGTGGGGGGTTTTGGACTAGCGGGAGGGCCAAAAACATTCAGTACTTC. Residues: CASSGGFWTSGRAKNIQYF.

In its sample, this clone was seen once. The chain is built from TRBV30 and TRBJ1-2, with D perhaps matching TRBD1 (5 bases). Germline-derived CDR1 and CDR2 are GTSNPN and SVGIG (reference sequence). The germline V and J ends were trimmed by 1 base and 6 bases, with 12 bases remaining between them. The CDR3 runs 13 residues. The DNA of the CDR3 is TGTGCCTGGAGTGCACCCGTAGGGGATGGCTACACCTTC. This sequence encodes CAWSAPVGDGYTF.

This clone was recorded only once. The chain employs TRBV3-1 (or the pseudogene TRBV3-2) and TRBJ1-5; TRBD1 might be the D (6 bases). Trimming removed 4 bases from V and 2 bases from J, with 12 bases in between. CDR1 is LGHDT and CDR2 is YNNKEL in the germline V gene (reference sequence). The CDR3 has 15 amino acids. The CDR3 sequence: CASSLGGGGNQPQHF. Here the CDR3 DNA reads TGTGCCAGCAGCCTAGGAGGGGGGGGCAATCAGCCCCAGCATTTT.

The chain joins TRBV7-2 to TRBJ1-4; D perhaps matches TRBD1 (5 bases). CDR1 is SGHTA, CDR2 FQGNSA, per germline. CDR3 size: 14 residues. V was clipped by 1 base and J by 6 bases, with 9 bases between them. The CDR3 reads CASSLVSGDEKLFF. CDR3 sequence (DNA): TGTGCCAGCAGCTTAGTATCGGGGGATGAAAAACTGTTTTTT. Combining the CDR3 with reference TRBV7-2 and TRBJ1-4 gives the whole variable domain GAGVSQSPSNKVTEKGKDVELRCDPISGHTALYWYRQSLGQGLEFLIYFQGNSAPDKSGLPSDRFSAERTGGSVSTLTIQRTQQEDSAVYLCASSLVSGDEKLFFGSGTQLSVL.

V gene TRBV27 combines with J gene TRBJ2-7; TRBD1 matches 10 bases. V shed 5 bases and J 3 bases; nucleotides not matched to a gene: 4. The germline gives CDR1 MNHEY, CDR2 SMNVEV (reference sequence). This CDR3 is built from 14 residues. CDR3: CASSPGQGNYEQYF. In nucleotides, the CDR3 is TGTGCCAGCAGTCCGGGACAGGGGAACTACGAGCAGTACTTC.

The J gene is TRBJ2-3, the V gene TRBV9, with a possible D match to TRBD1 (7 bases). V lost 3 bases and J lost 0, with 14 bases in between. Germline CDR1 and CDR2: SGDLS and YYNGEE. The CDR3 length is 16 residues. The CDR3 DNA follows: TGTGCCAGCAGCGCTGCGGGACAGACTAGCACAGATACGCAGTATTTT. Translated, it gives CASSAAGQTSTDTQYF.

This chain connects TRBV28 to TRBJ1-1, with 8 bases identical to TRBD1. The CDR3 length is 16 residues. V lost 4 bases and J lost 0; bases outside the gene matches: 7. Germline loops: CDR1 MDHEN, CDR2 SYDVKM. This CDR3 reads CASSSPDRVMNTEAFF. CDR3 bases: TGTGCCAGCAGTTCCCCGGACAGGGTGATGAACACTGAAGCTTTCTTT.